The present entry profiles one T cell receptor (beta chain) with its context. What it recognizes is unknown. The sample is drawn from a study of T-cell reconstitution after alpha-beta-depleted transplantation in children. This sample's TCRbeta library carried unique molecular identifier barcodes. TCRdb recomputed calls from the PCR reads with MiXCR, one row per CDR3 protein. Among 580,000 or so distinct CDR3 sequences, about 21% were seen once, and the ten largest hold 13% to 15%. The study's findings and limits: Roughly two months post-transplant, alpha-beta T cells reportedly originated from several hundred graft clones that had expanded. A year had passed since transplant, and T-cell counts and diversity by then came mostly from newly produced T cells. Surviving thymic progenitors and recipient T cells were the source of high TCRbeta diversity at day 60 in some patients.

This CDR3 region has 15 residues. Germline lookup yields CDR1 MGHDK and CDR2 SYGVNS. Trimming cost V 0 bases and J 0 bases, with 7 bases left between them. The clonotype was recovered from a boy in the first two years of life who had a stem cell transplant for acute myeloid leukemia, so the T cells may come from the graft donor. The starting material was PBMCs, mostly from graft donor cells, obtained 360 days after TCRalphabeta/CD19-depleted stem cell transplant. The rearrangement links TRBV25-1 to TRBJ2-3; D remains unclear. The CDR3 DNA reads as TGTGCCAGCAGTGAATATCCACCTAGCACAGATACGCAGTATTTT. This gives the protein CASSEYPPSTDTQYF.